This TCR beta chain stems from a study of cytomegalovirus exposure and HLA in healthy donors. The PCR employed 60 Vbeta primers together with 13 Jbeta primers. Here immunoSEQ multiplex PCR was the method, and the copy in TCRdb shows in-frame clones only, minus some. The profile shows around 65,000 clones, over 70% of them singletons. From germline, CDR1 is GTSNPN and CDR2 SVGIG (reference sequence). Trimming pared 5 bases from V and 3 bases from J, leaving 14 bases between. The CDR3 runs to 13 residues. This clonotype was sampled from a middle-aged man in good health and CMV-seropositive. The chain recombines TRBV30 with TRBJ2-7; possible D gene TRBD1, 5 bases. The sequenced sample was PBMCs. CDR3 bases: TGTGCCTGGGCCCCAGGGTCCAGCTACGAGCAGTACTTC. It yields the protein CAWAPGSSYEQYF.